This TCR beta chain was sequenced for a study of a mutant IDH1 vaccine in newly diagnosed glioma (dated by TCRdb to 2020 to 2023). Describing the broader study: Of the approximately 30 treated patients, around 62% were male and roughly 38% were female, and a mean age of approximately 40 years was recorded. Before enrollment, most patients had been given radiochemotherapy with temozolomide as standard therapy, while the rest had received either radiotherapy alone or temozolomide alone. Peripheral blood was drawn at six visits: V03 (baseline), V05, V07, V10, V12 and V13. For exploratory analyses, longitudinal TCRB deep sequencing was carried out in under 30 treated patients wherever samples were available. Overall study outcomes, separate from this receptor: It was noted by the authors that analyses of patient blood samples could not be reproduced owing to sample limitations. Across multiple MHC alleles, vaccine-induced immune responses were seen in 90% to 95% of patients. Selection of PBMC samples for TCRB deep sequencing was based on availability. No apparent relationship was observed between pseudoprogression and alterations in the top peripheral T cell clonotypes detected by TCRB sequencing.

In light of the paper, this sample's time point label describes: baseline, week 1 (first vaccination visit). The treatment or condition label corresponds to: pre-vaccination baseline after standard-of-care therapy. Newly diagnosed WHO grade 3 or 4 IDH1-mutant astrocytomas showing loss of nuclear ATRX were present in the donors. The samples were drawn from NOA16, a multicentre, single-arm, open-label phase I trial in Germany that tested a mutant IDH1 peptide vaccine in humans for the first time. For immunogenicity testing, the blood drawn at visit V03 was used as the baseline sample. The DNeasy Blood and Tissue Kit was used to extract genomic DNA from EDTA blood for TCRB sequencing. Concerning this clone: The specificity of this receptor is unknown. No base qualities exist here, and no much larger clone lies one base off it.

There are 15 amino acids in the CDR3, from cysteine to phenylalanine inclusive. Only the CDR3 region is kept as DNA, spanning 45 bases read in frame from base 1. Trimming costs V 1 base and J 2 bases, and their ends lie 12 bases apart. From a lookup of the germline V gene, CDR1 and CDR2 are MNHNS and SASEGT. The receptor library was made with the immunoSEQ multiplex PCR assay. Rearranged TCR beta chain sequences were amplified with the hsTCRB Kit following the manufacturer's protocol. Sequencing of TCRB libraries was carried out on an Illumina MiSeq. The original pipeline was this. The kit vendor's proprietary platform handled demultiplexing, trimming and gene mapping. In TCRdb, the immuneACCESS table is reduced to in-frame sequences with V and J assigned. These tables do not hold every clone; where another copy was compared, an unresolved V gene accounts for under half, and the others remain unexplained. That table is the source of V, J and clone size, and D and trimming were worked out from the DNA. In this sample the table shows around 56,000 clones, approximately 92% of which occur a single time. The ten largest account for over 2.5% of the sample.

This clonotype was sampled from a man aged 45-65 years with glioma. The V and J segments used are TRBV6-1 and TRBJ2-7; the D gene cannot be resolved beyond TRBD1 or TRBD2, each matching 5 bases. Sequencing used PBMCs, obtained from a glioma patient treated with radiotherapy, temozolomide or both. The DNA is TGTGCCAGCAGTGAAGTTGGGACCGCCCCCTACGAGCAGTACTTC. Translated, it reads CASSEVGTAPYEQYF.